The 10 T cell receptor beta chains presented below share a single source sample, sequenced in a study of low-dose radiotherapy and immunotherapy resistance in tumors. Both TCRalpha and TCRbeta chains were reverse transcribed with V-gene-specific primers. TCR amplification used approximately 19 PCR cycles, a constant-region primer and a V-primer adapter. MiXCR, run by TCRdb on the reads, gives a single entry per CDR3 protein. The data hold around 36,000 distinct CDR3 sequences, with less than 40% observed a single time. The time point is: before trial treatment. This sample comprised PBMCs, obtained before treatment. These receptors all come from a male donor with gallbladder cancer.

Many counts were recorded for this clonotype. The gene calls are TRBV18 and TRBJ2-5, with 12 nucleotides matching TRBD1. Germline trimming cut 3 bases from V and 5 bases from J; bases unmatched to any gene: 10. Germline lookup yields CDR1 KGHSH and CDR2 LQKENI. The CDR3 is made up of 17 amino acids. CDR3 nucleotide sequence: TGTGCCAGCTCACCCTTCATTGGGACAGGGGGCGCGGAGACCCAGTACTTC. The encoded protein is CASSPFIGTGGAETQYF. Based on the CDR3 plus reference TRBV18 and TRBJ2-5, the full variable domain is NAGVMQNPRHLVRRRGQEARLRCSPMKGHSHVYWYRQLPEEGLKFMVYLQKENIIDESGMPKERFSAEFPKEGPSILRIQQVVRGDSAAYFCASSPFIGTGGAETQYFGPGTRLLVL.

This clonotype has only a few counts. The chain is built from TRBV28 and TRBJ2-1, with 9 bases matching TRBD2. The CDR3 runs to 16 residues. The ends lost 6 bases at V and 3 bases at J; junction bases unmatched: 9. The germline gives CDR1 MDHEN, CDR2 SYDVKM. The CDR3: CASRPLSGSGYNEQFF. CDR3 bases: TGTGCCAGCAGGCCCCTTAGCGGGAGCGGCTACAATGAGCAGTTCTTC. Using reference TRBV28 and TRBJ2-1 for the parts outside the CDR3, the full variable domain is DVKVTQSSRYLVKRTGEKVFLECVQDMDHENMFWYRQDPGLGLRLIYFSYDVKMKEKGDIPEGYSVSREKKERFSLILESASTNQTSMYLCASRPLSGSGYNEQFFGPGTRLTVL.

V is TRBV10-2 and J is TRBJ1-5; 9 bases map to TRBD1. V shed 8 bases and J 7 bases; nucleotides not matched to a gene: 9. CDR1 is WSHSY, CDR2 SAAADI, per germline. The CDR3 consists of 14 residues. In DNA, the CDR3 is TGCGCCAGCCAGGGACAGGGAATTGGCCAGCCCCAGCATTTT. It codes for CASQGQGIGQPQHF.

The chain is built from TRBV6-2 or TRBV6-3 and TRBJ1-6, with TRBD1 as a possible D gene (5 bases). Deletions cut 5 bases from V and 9 bases from J, with 14 bases between. The CDR3 totals 14 residues. Germline loops: CDR1 MNHEY, CDR2 SVGEGT. In nucleotides, the CDR3 is TGTGCCAGCAGTACCTCGGGGGATGGTTCACCCCTCCACTTT. It encodes CASSTSGDGSPLHF.

This clonotype was seen ten or more times. The chain joins TRBV7-2 to TRBJ1-4, with TRBD1 as a possible D gene (6 bases). The CDR3 has 15 residues. Trimming pared 1 base from V and 0 bases from J, leaving 6 bases between. In germline, CDR1 is SGHTA, CDR2 FQGNSA. The CDR3: CASSLGGPTNEKLFF. CDR3 nucleotide sequence: TGTGCCAGCAGCTTAGGGGGGCCAACTAATGAAAAACTGTTTTTT.

This clonotype appeared many times. The rearrangement joins TRBV7-8 to TRBJ2-7; D is perhaps TRBD2 (5 bases). This CDR3 spans 14 amino acids. Between the trimmed V and J ends, which lost 3 bases and 3 bases, there was a span of 12 bases. Germline CDR1 reads SGHVS; CDR2 reads FQNEAQ. The CDR3 reads CASSFPGFVYEQYF. CDR3 nucleotide sequence: TGTGCCAGCAGCTTCCCGGGATTCGTCTACGAGCAGTACTTC.

This chain links TRBV12-3 or TRBV12-4 with TRBJ2-1, with 12 bases matching TRBD2. The CDR3 loop spans 17 amino acids. With V trimmed by 5 bases and J by 5 bases, 10 bases remained unmatched. The DNA of the CDR3 is TGTGCCAGCAGTCCTAGCGGGAGGGGATTAGTTAACAATGAGCAGTTCTTC. It specifies CASSPSGRGLVNNEQFF.

The chain recombines TRBV6-8 with TRBJ1-2; possible D gene TRBD1, 6 bases. V shed 4 bases and J shed 4 bases, with 10 bases lying between them. This CDR3 has 13 residues. Germline lookup yields CDR1 MNHGY and CDR2 SAAAGT. Written as DNA, the CDR3 is TGTGCCAGCAGTTCGGGGGGGGCCTATGGCTACACCTTC. It yields the protein CASSSGGAYGYTF.

This clonotype was counted at least ten times. The chain couples TRBV7-2 to TRBJ2-5; D could derive from TRBD1 or TRBD2 (5 bases each). V lost 5 bases and J 4 bases, leaving 14 bases between the germline ends. Germline V lookup: CDR1 SGHTA, CDR2 FQGNSA. This CDR3 region has 14 residues. The CDR3 DNA follows: TGTGCCAGCAGCCGACGGGGCGTGGGAGAGACCCAGTACTTC. This codes for CASSRRGVGETQYF.

The table lists this clonotype with many counts. J is TRBJ2-3 and V is TRBV7-2, with D possibly being TRBD2 (7 bases). Looked up from germline, CDR1 is SGHTA and CDR2 is FQGNSA. Deletions cut 0 bases from V and 6 bases from J, with 13 bases between. This CDR3 is built from 15 residues. The CDR3 loop reads CASSLAGGPGDTQYF. The CDR3 DNA is TGTGCCAGCAGCTTAGCGGGGGGGCCTGGGGATACGCAGTATTTT.